Below are 32 T cell receptor beta chains sequenced from a single sample in a study of T cells in Graves' hyperthyroidism and ophthalmopathy. From RNA transcripts, TCR beta CDR3 regions were amplified. An initial round of RT-PCR targeting the TCR CDR3 relied on the HTBI primer set. TCRdb passed the multiplex PCR reads through MiXCR, listing each CDR3 protein once. The sample includes about 460,000 distinct CDR3 sequences, approximately 23% of them seen just once. The specimen sequenced was blood. The receptors here all came from a woman in her 70s with Graves' ophthalmopathy.

The rearrangement uses TRBV29-1 and TRBJ2-5; no reliable D call. V lost 3 bases, J lost 5 bases, and 4 bases lay in between. This CDR3 spans 10 amino acids. Germline CDR1 SQVTM, CDR2 ANQGSEA. The CDR3 DNA follows: TGCAGCGTTGATTGGGAGACCCAGTACTTC. Translating it yields CSVDWETQYF.

This clonotype occurred many times. This sequence joins TRBV12-3 or TRBV12-4 and TRBJ1-5; D perhaps matches TRBD1 (5 bases). The germline V and J ends were trimmed by 5 bases and 3 bases, with 14 bases remaining between them. CDR3 size: 15 residues. The DNA for the CDR3 is TGTGCCAGCAGTCCCCGGGGGTTGGCCAATCAGCCCCAGCATTTT. Translation: CASSPRGLANQPQHF.

The chain has TRBV5-1 and TRBJ2-7; D remains unclear. Germline-derived CDR1 and CDR2 are SGHRS and YFSETQ. This CDR3 is built from 14 residues. V was shortened by 5 bases and J by 5 bases, with 17 bases between the two germline ends. The CDR3 bases are TGCGCCAGCAGACTTATCGATTCACGGGACGAGCAGTACTTC. As protein: CASRLIDSRDEQYF.

This chain joins TRBV2 and TRBJ2-5; no clear D gene. The CDR3 length is 11 residues. Germline CDR1 reads SNHLY; CDR2 reads FYNNEI. Trimming left V 4 bases short and J 5 bases short, with 5 bases between. CDR3 loop: CASSVLETQYF. CDR3 DNA sequence: TGTGCCAGCAGTGTATTGGAGACCCAGTACTTC.

This clonotype was observed a handful of times. The CDR3 loop is CSPAGQRNYGYTF. The CDR3 region has the DNA TGCAGTCCCGCGGGACAGCGCAACTATGGCTACACCTTC. This chain joins TRBV20-1 and TRBJ1-2, with 7 positions matching TRBD1. Per the germline V gene, CDR1 is DFQATT and CDR2 is SNEGSKA (reference sequence). This CDR3 has 13 residues. Losses at the gene ends were 8 bases for V and 2 bases for J; bases not matched to a gene: 8.

Notes on this clonotype: One end of the junction varies from germline; a read error may be responsible. The V gene is TRBV7-9, the J gene TRBJ1-6, with D possibly matching TRBD1 (5 bases). CDR1 is SEHNR, CDR2 FQNEAQ, per germline (reference sequence). This CDR3 comprises 16 residues. The CDR3 sequence is CASSLGQGGDNSPLHF. In DNA, the CDR3 is TGCGCCAGCAGCTTGGGGCAGGGCGGGGATAATTCACCCCTCCACTTT.

Concerning this clonotype: A much larger clone lies one base from this, so it may be a read error. The chain is built from TRBV28 and TRBJ2-7, with 9 nucleotides matching TRBD1. CDR1 and CDR2 from the germline V gene are MDHEN and SYDVKM. The CDR3 covers 14 residues. CDR3 sequence (DNA): TGTGCCAGCACCTCCGGGACAGGGCTCTACGAGCAGGACTTC. Translating it yields CASTSGTGLYEQDF. Supplemented by reference TRBV28 and TRBJ2-7, the full variable domain reads DVKVTQSSRYLVKRTGEKVFLECVQDMDHENMFWYRQDPGLGLRLIYFSYDVKMKEKGDIPEGYSVSREKKERFSLILESASTNQTSMYLCASTSGTGLYEQDFGPGTRLTVT.

The chain links TRBV7-3 to TRBJ2-7; TRBD2 is a possible D gene (6 bases). V shed 4 bases and J shed 0 bases, with 13 bases lying between them. Germline loops: CDR1 SGHTA, CDR2 FQGTGA. This CDR3 is 15 amino acids long. This CDR3 is CASSYKAGPSYEQYF. The DNA for the CDR3 is TGTGCCAGCAGCTATAAAGCGGGTCCCTCCTACGAGCAGTACTTC.

The V call is TRBV11-2, the J call TRBJ2-3, with 7 bases that match TRBD2. The CDR3 consists of 16 residues. The germline gives CDR1 SGHAT, CDR2 FQNNGV. The ends lost 1 base at V and 1 base at J; junction bases unmatched: 5. CDR3 in amino acids: CASSLVASGRTDTQYF. The CDR3 DNA follows: TGTGCCAGCAGCTTAGTGGCTAGCGGTCGCACAGATACGCAGTATTTT.

This clonotype turned up a few times. The rearrangement links TRBV29-1 to TRBJ2-3, with D tentatively TRBD1 (5 bases). CDR3 size: 13 residues. Trimming shortened V by 4 bases and J by 6 bases, and 14 bases separated the two germline ends. Germline CDR1 SQVTM, CDR2 ANQGSEA. The CDR3 DNA reads TGCAGCGTTGTCTCCAGCAGGGCTGATACGCAGTATTTT. It codes for CSVVSSRADTQYF.

This clonotype was seen a few times. The chain is built from TRBV7-9 and TRBJ2-7; D unresolved. This CDR3 region has 14 residues. The V end was cut by 3 bases, the J end by 6 bases, with 15 bases between. Germline lookup yields CDR1 SEHNR and CDR2 FQNEAQ (reference sequence). The CDR3 loop reads CASSFSQTPGEQYF. The DNA for the CDR3 is TGTGCCAGCAGCTTTTCACAAACCCCAGGCGAGCAGTACTTC.

There are many counts of this clonotype. The V and J genes are TRBV7-3 and TRBJ2-2; D could derive from TRBD1 or TRBD2 (5 bases each). The germline V and J ends were trimmed by 1 base and 0 bases, with 12 bases remaining between them. CDR3 length: 17 amino acids. Germline assignment: CDR1 SGHTA and CDR2 FQGTGA. In nucleotides, the CDR3 is TGTGCCAGCAGCTTAATGGGGACGGGACCGAACACCGGGGAGCTGTTTTTT. It yields the protein CASSLMGTGPNTGELFF.

The genes are TRBV7-2 and TRBJ2-7; D may be TRBD1 or TRBD2 (6 bases each). CDR3 length: 14 residues. The germline V and J ends were trimmed by 1 base and 5 bases, with 12 bases remaining between them. CDR1 is SGHTA and CDR2 is FQGNSA in the germline V gene. The CDR3 here is CASSLDREEDEQYF. Here the CDR3 DNA reads TGTGCCAGCAGCTTAGACAGGGAGGAAGACGAGCAGTACTTC.

In this sample, this clonotype turned up a few times. The rearrangement joins TRBV20-1 to TRBJ2-3; TRBD2 agrees at 9 bases. The length of the CDR3 is 15 residues. Trimming cost V 3 bases and J 5 bases; bases outside gene matches: 9. Germline CDR1 reads DFQATT; CDR2 reads SNEGSKA (reference sequence). The CDR3 region is CSARISGSVEDTQYF. CDR3 nucleotides: TGCAGTGCTAGGATTAGCGGGAGCGTTGAAGATACGCAGTATTTT.

The chain recombines TRBV20-1 with TRBJ1-3; 7 bases align to TRBD1. Germline values: CDR1 DFQATT, CDR2 SNEGSKA (reference sequence). This CDR3 region has 15 residues. J gave up 1 base and V 6 bases, and 9 bases lay outside the gene matches. This CDR3 reads CSAQTGKESGNTIYF. The CDR3 DNA follows: TGCAGTGCCCAGACAGGGAAGGAATCTGGAAACACCATATATTTT.

At least ten counts were recorded for this clonotype. This chain joins TRBV2 and TRBJ1-1; possible D gene TRBD1, 6 bases. CDR3 length: 16 amino acids. CDR1 and CDR2 (germline): SNHLY, FYNNEI. Trimming stripped 9 bases from V and 0 bases from J, with 20 bases between. The CDR3 bases are TGTGCCAGTAAGGCCCGGACAGATAATATGAACACTGAAGCTTTCTTT. This codes for CASKARTDNMNTEAFF. Drawing the rest from reference TRBV2 and TRBJ1-1, the complete variable domain is EPEVTQTPSHQVTQMGQEVILRCVPISNHLYFYWYRQILGQKVEFLVSFYNNEISEKSEIFDDQFSVERPDGSNFTLKIRSTKLEDSAMYFCASKARTDNMNTEAFFGQGTRLTVV.

This clonotype was picked up a small number of times. A much larger clonotype is one base distant, so this may be a read error. The chain joins TRBV9 to TRBJ1-5; TRBD1 is a possible D gene (5 bases). V lost 0 bases and J 2 bases, leaving 6 bases between the germline ends. This CDR3 contains 14 residues. Germline V gives CDR1 SGDLS, CDR2 YYNGEE. CDR3: CASSVGGGNQPQHF. DNA for the CDR3: TGTGCCAGCAGCGTAGGGGGGGGCAATCAGCCCCAGCATTTT.

Many counts were recorded for this clonotype. The rearrangement uses TRBV28 and TRBJ1-5; the D is unclear. Between the trimmed V and J ends, which lost 6 bases and 2 bases, there was a span of 20 bases. CDR3 length: 17 amino acids. The germline gives CDR1 MDHEN, CDR2 SYDVKM. CDR3: CASSHRGRRIGNQPQHF. In DNA, the CDR3 is TGTGCCAGCAGCCACCGTGGACGAAGGATCGGCAATCAGCCCCAGCATTTT.

The J gene is TRBJ2-1, the V gene TRBV24-1; D might be TRBD1 (6 bases). Per germline, CDR1 KGHDR and CDR2 SFDVKD. This CDR3 comprises 14 residues. V shed 5 bases and J shed 3 bases, with 10 bases lying between them. CDR3 loop: CATSGTEFYNEQFF. The CDR3, as DNA: TGTGCCACCAGTGGGACAGAGTTCTACAATGAGCAGTTCTTC.

This clonotype was seen a few times. The chain employs TRBV7-2 and TRBJ1-6; D uncertain. The CDR3 is 16 amino acids. V was clipped by 2 bases and J by 0 bases, with 8 bases between them. Germline values: CDR1 SGHTA, CDR2 FQGNSA. The CDR3 nucleotides are TGTGCCAGCAGCTTAAGGGATAGCTCCTATAATTCACCCCTCCACTTT. This translates into CASSLRDSSYNSPLHF.

This clonotype was seen many times. The chain links TRBV7-2 to TRBJ2-3, with 7 positions matching TRBD2. The CDR3 covers 14 residues. Germline CDR1 reads SGHTA; CDR2 reads FQGNSA. Trimming at V came to 5 bases and at J to 1 base, leaving 3 bases not matched to a gene. The chain's CDR3 is CASSRGRGTDTQYF. CDR3 sequence (DNA): TGTGCCAGCAGCCGCGGGAGAGGCACAGATACGCAGTATTTT.

The chain carries TRBV15 and TRBJ2-4; 12 bases are a match to TRBD2. V shed 8 bases, J shed 3 bases, and the junction held 8 bases outside the gene matches. This CDR3 contains 16 residues. Per germline, CDR1 LNHNV and CDR2 YYDKDF (reference sequence). The CDR3 sequence: CATETSGRRVKNIQYF. The CDR3 nucleotides are TGTGCCACCGAGACTAGCGGGAGAAGGGTCAAAAACATTCAGTACTTC.

This chain links TRBV28 with TRBJ1-5, with D tentatively TRBD1 (6 bases). Trimming took off 6 bases at V and 10 bases at J, with 16 bases between the two ends. CDR1 is MDHEN, CDR2 SYDVKM, per germline. The CDR3 extends over 13 amino acids. The CDR3 DNA reads TGTGCCAGCAGATTGACCGGGGGGCCTCCCCAGCATTTT. This gives the protein CASRLTGGPPQHF.

In its sample, this clonotype was seen a few times. The V call is TRBV20-1, the J call TRBJ1-2, with D possibly TRBD1 on 6 matching bases. Germline assignment: CDR1 DFQATT and CDR2 SNEGSKA (reference sequence). V dropped 7 bases and J dropped 4 bases, with 19 bases sitting between them. This CDR3 region has 14 residues. This chain's CDR3 is CSDKGGPHTYGYTF. CDR3 bases: TGCAGTGATAAGGGGGGGCCCCACACCTATGGCTACACCTTC.

This clonotype was counted only a few times. V and J are TRBV25-1 and TRBJ1-2, with D unclear. There are 14 residues in the CDR3. V shed 1 base and J shed 4 bases, with 10 bases lying between them. Germline V CDR1 and CDR2: MGHDK, SYGVNS. The CDR3 DNA follows: TGTGCCAGCAGTGAATTGCCAGGCGCCTATGGCTACACCTTC. Translated: CASSELPGAYGYTF.

This clonotype has ten or more counts. The chain uses TRBV28 and TRBJ2-2; D unresolved. V was pared by 2 bases and J by 0 bases, with 10 bases between. This CDR3 has 16 residues. CDR1 and CDR2 (germline): MDHEN, SYDVKM. In DNA, the CDR3 is TGTGCCAGCAGTTTACTCGGGTCAGCGAACACCGGGGAGCTGTTTTTT. Its protein product is CASSLLGSANTGELFF.

There are a few counts of this clonotype. The chain links TRBV6-1 to TRBJ2-3; no definite D call. This CDR3 is built from 13 residues. The germline V and J ends were trimmed by 5 bases and 8 bases, with 14 bases remaining between them. Per germline, CDR1 MNHNS and CDR2 SASEGT. This CDR3 is CASSSDWTGTQYF. The DNA for the CDR3 is TGTGCCAGCAGTTCCGACTGGACCGGTACGCAGTATTTT.

The rearrangement links TRBV7-9 to TRBJ1-5; D ambiguous. This CDR3 has 14 residues. Germline assignment: CDR1 SEHNR and CDR2 FQNEAQ (reference sequence). V lost 1 base and J 7 bases, leaving 11 bases between the germline ends. In DNA, the CDR3 is TGTGCCAGCAGCTTAGACCCAGCGGGACAGCCCCAGCATTTT. The encoded protein is CASSLDPAGQPQHF.

This clonotype turned up a few times. The genes are TRBV3-1 and TRBJ1-2; 9 nucleotides line up with TRBD1. This CDR3 contains 16 residues. CDR1 LGHDT and CDR2 YNNKEL come from the germline V gene (reference sequence). After removal of 4 bases from V and 2 bases from J, the junction contained 8 bases not matched to a gene. The CDR3 protein is CASSPKGGQGNYGYTF. The DNA of the CDR3 is TGTGCCAGCAGCCCCAAGGGCGGACAGGGGAACTATGGCTACACCTTC. The whole variable domain, filled in from reference TRBV3-1 and TRBJ1-2, reads DTAVSQTPKYLVTQMGNDKSIKCEQNLGHDTMYWYKQDSKKFLKIMFSYNNKELIINETVPNRFSPKSPDKAHLNLHINSLELGDSAVYFCASSPKGGQGNYGYTFGSGTRLTVV.

The rearrangement links TRBV20-1 to TRBJ2-7; D not certain. V lost 5 bases to trimming and J lost 3 bases, with 8 bases between them. Germline V gene sequence: CDR1 DFQATT, CDR2 SNEGSKA (reference sequence). The CDR3 is 11 residues long. The CDR3 reads CSAASDYEQYF. The CDR3 coding sequence is TGCAGTGCTGCATCGGACTACGAGCAGTACTTC.

The rearrangement uses TRBV7-2 and TRBJ2-7; 8 bases map to TRBD2. V was clipped by 2 bases and J by 1 base; unmatched bases: 7. CDR3 length: 16 amino acids. Germline lookup yields CDR1 SGHTA and CDR2 FQGNSA. CDR3 protein: CASSLSAGVRSYEQYF. The CDR3 nucleotides read TGTGCCAGCAGCTTATCAGCGGGAGTGAGGTCCTACGAGCAGTACTTC.

This clonotype was found many times. The chain uses TRBV28 and TRBJ2-3; 11 positions match TRBD2. The CDR3 is made up of 18 amino acids. Looked up from germline, CDR1 is MDHEN and CDR2 is SYDVKM. The ends lost 7 bases at V and 3 bases at J; junction bases unmatched: 15. For the CDR3, the DNA is TGTGCCAGCAAGATGGGTGGGGCTAGCGGGAGGTTTACAGATACGCAGTATTTT. It specifies CASKMGGASGRFTDTQYF.